The clone carrying this T cell receptor beta chain has just a few counts. Its specificity is not known. Losses at the gene ends were 3 bases for V and 0 bases for J; bases not matched to a gene: 7. From germline, CDR1 is MGHRA and CDR2 YSYEKL. CDR3 length: 18 residues. Each cDNA molecule in the library carried unique molecular identifiers. MiXCR, run by TCRdb on the 5' RACE reads, gives a single entry per CDR3 protein. The table records 95,000 to 120,000 distinct CDR3 sequences, around 20% of them present only once. RNA extraction used unfractionated whole blood as the source of total RNA. This sample was taken from a study of human T cells and chemical hapten exposure. Study-wide background: Per-sample TCR yield variability stemmed mainly from small pooled library volume differences. Findings and caveats of the study: With DPC sensitization, TCRs exceeding 1 in 1000 frequency showed no change.

The receptor's source is a human donor in good health. V gene TRBV4-1 combines with J gene TRBJ2-1, with TRBD2 matching over 11 bases. CDR3 amino acids: CASSQISGRASSYNEQFF. CDR3 bases: TGCGCCAGCAGCCAGATTAGCGGGAGGGCCAGCTCCTACAATGAGCAGTTCTTC.